One T cell receptor beta chain is described in this entry. The protocol was immunoSEQ multiplex PCR, while the TCRdb copy is restricted to in-frame clones and leaves out a portion. The table includes roughly 500,000 clones, about 79% detected once. From germline, CDR1 is SNHLY and CDR2 FYNNEI. V was cut by 4 bases and J by 4 bases, with 16 bases left in between. The CDR3 is 15 amino acids. This sample is part of a study of shared clonotypes between healthy human individuals. The clonotype comes from a woman in her thirties or forties in good health. Some clones in this sample may be carry-over from other donors' samples. The sequencing sample was made of PBMCs. The chain recombines TRBV2 with TRBJ2-5; D is perhaps TRBD2 (5 bases). Here the CDR3 reads CASSAEGGGSETQYF. The CDR3 DNA sequence: TGTGCCAGCAGTGCCGAGGGCGGCGGTTCAGAGACCCAGTACTTC.